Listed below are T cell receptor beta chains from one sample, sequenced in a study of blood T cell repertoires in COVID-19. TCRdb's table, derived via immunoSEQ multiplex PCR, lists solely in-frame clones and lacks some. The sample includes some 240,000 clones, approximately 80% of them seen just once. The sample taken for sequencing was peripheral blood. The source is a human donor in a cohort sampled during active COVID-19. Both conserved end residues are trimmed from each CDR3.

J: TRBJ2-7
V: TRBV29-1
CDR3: SVSTEIYEQY

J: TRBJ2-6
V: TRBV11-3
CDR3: ASGRTSGRDGANVLT

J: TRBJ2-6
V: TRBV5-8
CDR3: ASSSAGLAGISGANVLT

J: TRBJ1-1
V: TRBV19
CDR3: ASSSTGLANTEAF

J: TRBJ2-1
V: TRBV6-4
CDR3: ASSPSGGAFQQF

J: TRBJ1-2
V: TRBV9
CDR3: ASSVEDRGYYGYT

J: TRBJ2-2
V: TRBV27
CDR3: ASATRDSFTGELF

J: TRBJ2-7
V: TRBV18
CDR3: ASSPSSYEQY

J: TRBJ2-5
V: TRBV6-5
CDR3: ASSRGLASETQY

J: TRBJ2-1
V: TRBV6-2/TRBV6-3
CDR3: ASSQRRNEQF

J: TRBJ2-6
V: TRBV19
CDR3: ASSRHRDSSGANVLT

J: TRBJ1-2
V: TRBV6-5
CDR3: ASLRQGRGYGYT

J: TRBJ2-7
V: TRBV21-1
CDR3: ASSKGGQAATADSHYEQY

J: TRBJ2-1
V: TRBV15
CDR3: ATSRDLDSGGETYNEQF

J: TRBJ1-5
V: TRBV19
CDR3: ASSILGDQPQH

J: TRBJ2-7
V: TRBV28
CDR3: ASSLSLISYEQY

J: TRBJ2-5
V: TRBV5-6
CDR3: ASSLGLGQVLQETQY

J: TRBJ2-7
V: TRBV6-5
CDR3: ASSSEGSIAYEQY

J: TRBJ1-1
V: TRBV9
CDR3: ASSVGSRTEAF

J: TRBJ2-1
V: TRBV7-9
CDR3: ASSLAGSGFSYNEQF

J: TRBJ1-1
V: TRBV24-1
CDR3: ATSDHSGNTEAF

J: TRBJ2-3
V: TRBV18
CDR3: ASSPPGGWGTDTQY

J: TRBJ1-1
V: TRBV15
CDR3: ATSMSAGQAF

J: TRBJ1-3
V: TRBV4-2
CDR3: ASSQEGGPGNTIY

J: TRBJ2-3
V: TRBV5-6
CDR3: ASSWGTGQGLLGTDTQY

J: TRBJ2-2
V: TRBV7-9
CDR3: ASSLGSTGELF

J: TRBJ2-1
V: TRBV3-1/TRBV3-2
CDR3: ASSQMSGPGYEQF

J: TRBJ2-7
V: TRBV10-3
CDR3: AISESLSGGGTWY

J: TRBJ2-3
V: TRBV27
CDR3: ASSLQGGSVFTDTQY

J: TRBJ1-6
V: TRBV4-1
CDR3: ASSRQQGNSPLH

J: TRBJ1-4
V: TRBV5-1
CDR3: ASSYSNPTNEKLF

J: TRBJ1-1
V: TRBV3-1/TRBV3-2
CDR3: ASSLAGLGTEAF

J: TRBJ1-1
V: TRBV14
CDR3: ASSQFRTENTEAF

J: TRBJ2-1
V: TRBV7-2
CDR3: ASSSSGVSYNEQF

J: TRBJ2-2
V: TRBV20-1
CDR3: SASKGSGSWTGELF

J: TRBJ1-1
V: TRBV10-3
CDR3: AIRSGQGLKGVAAF

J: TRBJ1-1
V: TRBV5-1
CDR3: ASSLGTGRFDTEAF

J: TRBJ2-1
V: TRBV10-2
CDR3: ASRERGGNEQF

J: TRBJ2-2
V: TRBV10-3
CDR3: AITQGANTGELF

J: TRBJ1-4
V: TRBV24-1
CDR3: ATSLSGTGDEKLF

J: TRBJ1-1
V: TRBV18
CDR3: ASSPPQEGMNTEAF

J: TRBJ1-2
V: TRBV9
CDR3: ASSTHNNYGYT

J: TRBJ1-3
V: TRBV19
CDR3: ASSIDRRLSGNTIY

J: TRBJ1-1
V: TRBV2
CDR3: ASSGEIVPILPF

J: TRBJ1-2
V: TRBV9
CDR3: ASSPGDFGGGYT

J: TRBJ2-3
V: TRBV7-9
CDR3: ASSLGAGSPDTQY

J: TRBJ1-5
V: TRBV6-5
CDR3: ASSFQGYSNQPQH